A selection of T cell receptor beta chains follows, all from one sample in a study of a mutant IDH1 vaccine in newly diagnosed glioma. Their cognate antigens are unknown. Clones were read by immunoSEQ multiplex PCR, and TCRdb kept only the in-frame ones, dropping some. The sample shows 50,000 to 55,000 clones, roughly 78% of them seen only once. The sequenced sample was PBMCs, obtained from a glioma patient whose treatment included an IDH1 peptide vaccine. These receptors all stem from a man in his forties or fifties with glioma. Both conserved end residues are trimmed from each CDR3. Fields, in order: CDR3 length, V gene, J gene, CDR3 protein.

len: 12
v_gene: TRBV5-1
j_gene: TRBJ2-3
CDR3aa: ASSLISDTDTQY

len: 12
v_gene: TRBV27
j_gene: TRBJ2-7
CDR3aa: ASSLNWLGHEQY

len: 12
v_gene: TRBV7-8
j_gene: TRBJ2-7
CDR3aa: ASSLEDNRFGQY

len: 14
v_gene: TRBV7-9
j_gene: TRBJ2-3
CDR3aa: ASSLDLAGGTDTQY

len: 11
v_gene: TRBV4-1
j_gene: TRBJ2-1
CDR3aa: ASSQPSRDEQF

len: 13
v_gene: TRBV5-4
j_gene: TRBJ2-3
CDR3aa: ASSLDSASTDTQY

len: 12
v_gene: TRBV29-1
j_gene: TRBJ2-3
CDR3aa: SVRSGGAGDTQY

len: 11
v_gene: TRBV6-6
j_gene: TRBJ2-7
CDR3aa: ASSYHPIYEQY

len: 12
v_gene: TRBV19
j_gene: TRBJ1-3
CDR3aa: ASSIAAGRNTIY

len: 14
v_gene: TRBV18
j_gene: TRBJ2-7
CDR3aa: ASSPSPGTGGDEQY

len: 12
v_gene: TRBV4-1
j_gene: TRBJ1-1
CDR3aa: ASSQVEVNTEAF

len: 16
v_gene: TRBV7-6
j_gene: TRBJ2-6
CDR3aa: ASSLEGQGISGANVLT

len: 15
v_gene: TRBV4-3
j_gene: TRBJ2-6
CDR3aa: ASSQEGRVTGANVLT

len: 12
v_gene: TRBV27
j_gene: TRBJ2-2
CDR3aa: ASRRTVNTGELF

len: 12
v_gene: TRBV30
j_gene: TRBJ2-2
CDR3aa: ASKEGWDTGELF

len: 11
v_gene: TRBV29-1
j_gene: TRBJ2-5
CDR3aa: SGVAGGSETQY

len: 11
v_gene: TRBV10-2
j_gene: TRBJ1-1
CDR3aa: ASNEGVDTEAF